This T cell receptor beta chain is from a study of cytomegalovirus exposure and HLA in healthy donors (dated by TCRdb to about 2017). For the wider study: According to an earlier analysis of around 600 of the donors, 200 million or so T cells yielded over 100 million unique TCR beta sequences and 276 Gb of sequence data. The study was designed to test whether signatures of past pathogen exposure could be identified by cataloging public T cell receptors. Donor age, sex, ethnicity and CMV serostatus were collected together with the repertoire data. Rather than drawing on any new phenotypic data, the later analysis identified candidate immune exposures from TCR beta sequences and the way those sequences occurred across donors. Roughly 5 DR-DQ haplotypes were treated as single units for association and clustering because of strong linkage in the cohort. A later analysis re-examined previously published TCR beta repertoires from about 670 donors and added high-resolution HLA genotyping to investigate patterns of TCR occurrence. In an earlier analysis of more than 550 of the donors, high-throughput TCR beta sequencing was used to judge whether each TCR beta V gene segment behaved as functional or pseudogenic. The T cell repertoires of 550 to 850 subjects were profiled by immunosequencing and related to cytomegalovirus serostatus. In addition to the first cohort of about 650 subjects, a separate validation cohort of over 90 different subjects was used. Approximately 300 gigabases of sequencing data and around 90 million unique TCR sequences made up an early release that covered fewer than 650 HLA-typed donors. Of the 398 genotyped donors, 81% were placed in the genetic ancestry cluster associated with self-reported Caucasian donors. Across 398 genotyped donors of the cohort, an average of 235,054 unique TCR beta nucleotide sequences per donor were sequenced, and roughly a sixth of those sequences were non-productive. A later genetic analysis used genome-wide SNP genotypes for 398 of the 666 donors, treating that subset as a discovery cohort. The number of donors typed differed by locus, with roughly 620-640 for A, B, C, DRB1 and DQB1, about 500 for DQA1, approximately 580 for DPA1, and about 450 for DPB1. Every repertoire in the discovery cohort had been generated on one and the same sequencing platform. HLA typing included class I and class II loci at four-digit resolution. High-throughput TCR immunosequencing, statistical association of individual TCRs with disease status, and machine learning were combined to predict cytomegalovirus infection status.

Regarding this clone: The target of this receptor is not known. Base qualities are not at hand, and no much larger clone is one base apart.

Libraries came from the immunoSEQ multiplex PCR assay. The multiplex PCR relied on a mix of 60 forward primers for TCR Vbeta segments and 13 reverse primers for TCR Jbeta segments. The CDR3 region of rearranged TCR beta genes was amplified from genomic DNA by a multiplex PCR assay. Amplified TCR beta libraries were sequenced as 87-base-pair reads on the Illumina HiSeq System. In the authors' own workflow: In a later analysis, some 80 million unique TCR beta chains were counted across the roughly 670 repertoires, and around 10 million of these chains were shared by at least two donors. Raw reads were error-corrected and collapsed into unique sequences with a nearest-neighbor algorithm that merged closely related sequences to remove PCR and sequencing errors. CDR3 sequences were aligned to IMGT reference sequences to assign V, D and J gene segments. For a sequence to be retained, a match of at least six nucleotides to both a V gene segment and a J gene segment was required. Rearrangements were called productive when the CDR3 lacked stop codons and stayed in frame with V and J; all others were non-productive. CDR3 was defined by IMGT convention, running from the second conserved V-encoded cysteine to the conserved J-encoded phenylalanine. The earlier analysis of about 620 of the donors excluded sequences that lacked an unambiguous match to a single V gene segment. An earlier analysis of fewer than 750 of the donors classified V segments as functional when productive rearrangements were above 56.7% and as segregating when the standard deviation between donors was above 5%. To diagnose cytomegalovirus status from the catalog of TCR beta chain sequences, a statistical classification framework was built. A later analysis assigned V and J genes by comparing TCR nucleotide sequences with IMGT/GENE-DB human TR gene sequences. The TCRdist pipeline was used in a later analysis to assign CDR3 sequences and most-parsimonious VDJ recombination scenarios. A later analysis defined each TCR beta chain by its CDR3 amino acid sequence plus V-gene family, and excluded reads lacking a unique V-gene family. In a later analysis, approximately 640 highly shared, low-generation-probability nucleotide sequences were removed to address suspected cross-contamination and a sequencing artifact. A later analysis calculated a clonal expansion index for each public chain from normalized within-repertoire ranks of inferred template counts. In a later analysis, generation probabilities were computed with a VDJ recombination model fitted to out-of-frame rearrangements, and the resulting probabilities were checked against IGoR. Hypergeometric tests were used in a later analysis to score TCR-TCR, TCR-HLA and TCR-CMV co-occurrence, with a repertoire-size bias correction applied to the TCR pairs. False discovery rates were estimated in a later analysis by permuting HLA or CMV assignments 20 times. In a later analysis, co-occurring TCRs were grouped with DBSCAN, and TCRdist sequence similarity was added when clustering was performed within HLA-allele-positive subsets. For co-occurrence clustering, repertoires with fewer than 30,000 or more than 120,000 public chains were excluded, along with five repertoires with anomalous nucleotide sharing. The source is immuneACCESS, and TCRdb retained only in-frame sequences with V and J called. Part of the clones is not carried over; for the studies checked, unresolved V genes explain less than half of this, and the remainder is unexplained. V and J calls and clone size are those listed in that table; D and trimming were worked out from the DNA. This sample has around 220,000 clones in its table, and 75% of those were observed once. The ten largest clones capture under 2% of the sample.

The cohort comprised 666 healthy bone marrow donors. At the time of sampling, all cohort members were nominally healthy, though unrecorded immune exposures were likely present. The donor tested CMV seronegative and was one of the 352 seronegative cohort members. Every donor gave a peripheral blood sample, and the peripheral blood mononuclear cells from that sample were used for TCR beta sequencing. Genomic DNA was extracted from the blood cell samples with the Qiagen DNeasy Blood Extraction Kit. V trim: 4 bases; J trim: 7 bases; unmatched bases: 5. From the cysteine up to the phenylalanine, the CDR3 has a length of 13 residues. Of all the DNA, just the CDR3 is kept, 39 bases in frame from base 1. Taken from the germline V gene, the CDR1 and CDR2 loops are KGHSH and LQKENI. What the work shows at the level of the full study, not this receptor alone: The cohort was sequenced for TCR beta chains only, and without alpha or paired-chain data the features that could be detected were limited. Several of the top co-occurrence clusters appeared to be linked to parvovirus B19, influenza, CMV and Epstein-Barr virus, according to a later analysis. In the study, approximately 150 TCR beta chains were listed as associated with cytomegalovirus. Most CMV-associated TCR beta chains appeared to be HLA-restricted in a later analysis, and the HLA associations seemed to be driven largely by CMV exposure. Compared with the roughly 600-donor mean, donors in an Asian-associated ancestry cluster had fewer N-insertions in productive TCRs, according to a later genetic analysis. For the cohort, immune exposure information was limited to CMV serostatus. At a false discovery rate of 0.05, a later analysis linked some 17,000 TCR beta sequences to specific HLA alleles. V-gene and J-gene trimming of TCR beta chains was associated with a missense DCLRE1C variant in a later genetic analysis, and the association was replicated in an independent cohort. A later analysis found that TCR association rates varied across HLA loci, with DRB1 alleles showing the most associated TCRs and HLA-C alleles the fewest. Across donors, most TCR sequences were observed very rarely, whereas some public TCRs were present in many individuals. The earlier analysis of a few hundred of the donors excluded 15 to 20 rarely observed V segments, including chromosome 9 orphons, because counts were too low. Some IMGT-functional V segments, including TRBV6-2 and TRBV6-3, could not be distinguished by the 87-base-pair reads and were therefore excluded. In both the original and validation cohorts, the classifier was reported to diagnose cytomegalovirus status with high specificity and sensitivity. It was suggested by the authors that the approach could potentially be generalized to other disease states and immunological phenotypes. Because HLA typing was missing for some donors at each locus, association tests included only the typed subset. Broadly in line with IMGT annotations, most TCR beta V segments showed up in productive rearrangements about 90% or about 30% of the time in an earlier analysis of a few hundred of the donors. When HLA alleles, especially DR and DQ, strongly co-occurred, attributing TCR associations to individual alleles was difficult. Correlated functional status among segregating V segments might reflect linkage disequilibrium, but an unknown experimental factor could not be ruled out. Sequencing depth was assumed to be roughly uniform across donors in the presence/absence analyses, though that assumption may not hold. A few of the identified cytomegalovirus-associated TCR beta chains were confirmed in vitro to be specific for cytomegalovirus antigens. A further reported finding was that TCR beta sequences accurately predicted the HLA-A and HLA-B alleles for most subjects in the first cohort. A cluster of highly shared sequence variants was judged likely to be a technical artifact of the sequencing pipeline. Compared with equally common non-associated chains, HLA-associated TCR beta chains in a later analysis were more clonally expanded and had lower generation probabilities.

The chain links TRBV18 with TRBJ2-7; TRBD1 agrees with 9 junctional bases. The specimen sequenced was PBMCs. The source is a woman aged 30 to 39 in good health and CMV-seronegative. This receptor carries the CDR3 CASSLQGAGEQYF. The bases are TGTGCCAGCTCACTACAGGGGGCTGGGGAGCAGTACTTC.